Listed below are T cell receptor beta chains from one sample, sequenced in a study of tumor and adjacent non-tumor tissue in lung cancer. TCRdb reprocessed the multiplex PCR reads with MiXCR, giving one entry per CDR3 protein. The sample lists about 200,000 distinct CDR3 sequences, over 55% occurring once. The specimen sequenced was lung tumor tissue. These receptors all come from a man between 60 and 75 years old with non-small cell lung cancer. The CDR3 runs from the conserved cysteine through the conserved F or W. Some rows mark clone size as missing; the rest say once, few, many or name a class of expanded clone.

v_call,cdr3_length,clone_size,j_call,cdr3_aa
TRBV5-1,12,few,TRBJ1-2,CASSLEGTGYTF
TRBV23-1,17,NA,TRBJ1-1,CASSQQGTNQQNTEAFF
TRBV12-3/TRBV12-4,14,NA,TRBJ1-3,CVGSRTGDGNTIYF
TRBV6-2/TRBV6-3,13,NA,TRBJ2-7,CASQPADSYKQYF
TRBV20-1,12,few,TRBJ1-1,CSAGAGHTEAFF
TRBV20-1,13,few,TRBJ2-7,CSVMASGTYEHYF
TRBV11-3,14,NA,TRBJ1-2,CASNTGVLKRGYTF
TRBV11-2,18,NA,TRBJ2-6,CASSPTCGGATGVNVLSF
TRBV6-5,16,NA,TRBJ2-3,CASSWGAGGLKDTQYF
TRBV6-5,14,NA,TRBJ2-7,CASRYATGTYEQYF
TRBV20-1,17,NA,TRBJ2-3,CSAESGLAGLGADTQYF
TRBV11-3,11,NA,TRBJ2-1,CANSSYNEQFF
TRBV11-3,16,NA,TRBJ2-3,CASSSGTNGGSDRQYF
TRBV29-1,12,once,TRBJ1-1,CSIEGGSAEALF
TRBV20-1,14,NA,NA,CSARPGGSNQPQYF